This T cell receptor beta chain was retrieved from a study of blood T cell repertoires in COVID-19. Study-wide context: The origin of the acute and convalescent COVID-19 samples was the United States, Italy and Spain.

As processed by the authors: How many nucleated cells were present was estimated from reference gene primer amplification. The data were produced by immunoSEQ multiplex PCR, yet TCRdb's version contains in-frame clones alone and is incomplete. The V and J calls and the clone size are those of that table, but D and trimming were determined from the DNA. The table has about 240,000 clones, about 88% seen once. The V end lost 4 bases, the J end lost 0 bases, and 15 bases lay between the germline ends. This CDR3 is built from 16 residues. CDR1 MNHEY and CDR2 SVGAGI come from the germline V gene. Sequences were obtained from peripheral blood. V and J are TRBV6-5 and TRBJ1-2, with a weak D call TRBD1 (5 bases). The receptor comes from a woman between 50 and 59 years old with COVID-19, enrolled during active disease. DNA of the CDR3: TGTGCCAGCAGTTCAGGGCCCCCTGAAGCTAACTATGGCTACACCTTC. Protein: CASSSGPPEANYGYTF.